This T cell receptor beta chain was recovered during a study of blood T cell repertoires in COVID-19 (dated by TCRdb to about 2020). General notes on the study: Collaborator samples came from the United States, Italy and Spain and covered acute and convalescent phases of COVID-19. The material from the prospective study consisted of cDNA or gDNA derived from T cells, B-cell-depleted T cells, or PBMCs. Subjects who had been exposed to COVID-19, were actively infected with it, or had recovered from it provided the deeply sampled blood TCRbeta repertoires that made up the dataset. The repertoires were released in a freely available public database meant as a resource for research on the immune response to SARS-CoV-2. The samples were drawn from two sources: the first 160 participants of the ongoing ImmuneRACE study, and over 950 subjects contributed by 6 global collaborators. A de-identified subject ID, COVID-19 status, age in years and sex were almost always included in the sample metadata. Where HLA class I and class II types were available, the types were taken from metadata supplied by the sample provider, not from assay-based typing. General study outcomes and caveats: Clinical and demographic metadata were provided uncurated, with the amount varying by source and participant.

Note on this clone: Its recognized antigen is unknown. No much larger clone is present one base from it, and per-base qualities are unavailable.

TCRbeta CDR3 regions were amplified from genomic DNA by means of the immunoSEQ Assay, a bias-controlled multiplex PCR. Under the source paper's analysis protocol: The number of nucleated cells in each sample was estimated from the amplification of reference gene primers within the assay. To quantify the absolute abundance of each unique TCRbeta CDR3 rearrangement, sequence reads were collapsed and filtered. For each sample, productive Simpson clonality was calculated as the square root of Simpson's diversity index over productive rearrangements. Entries here come from immuneACCESS through TCRdb and include only in-frame sequences with V and J called. Some clones fail to appear in such tables; in the studies checked, an unresolved V gene covers under half of the shortfall, and the cause of the remainder is unknown. V, J and clone size were drawn from that table, and D and trimming were deduced from the DNA. Present in this sample are 200,000 to 250,000 clones, about 90% of which were seen just once. The ten largest make up around 2.9% of the sample.

The collaborating institutions used their own protocols to collect whole blood in K2EDTA tubes. Collaborator samples were shipped for TCRbeta analysis as frozen whole blood, isolated PBMCs, or DNA extracted from either sample type. Input material: peripheral blood. The source is a woman aged 60-75 years with acute or convalescent COVID-19.

The bases read TGCGCCAGCAGCTTGGGTGGGGAGTACGAGCAGTACTTC. Translated, it reads CASSLGGEYEQYF. The rearranged segments are TRBV5-1 and TRBJ2-7; a weak D assignment points to TRBD2 (5 bases agree). The germline V gene encodes CDR1 SGHRS and CDR2 YFSETQ. Trimming takes 0 bases from V and 4 bases from J, and the germline ends sit 8 bases apart. Including cysteine and phenylalanine, the CDR3 has 13 amino acids. This entry keeps only the CDR3 DNA: 39 bases, framed from base 1.